A single sample is the source of the 24 T cell receptor beta chains below, sequenced in a study of cytomegalovirus exposure and HLA in healthy donors. The primer mix had 60 Vbeta and 13 Jbeta primers. TCRdb keeps only in-frame clones here, not all; method: immunoSEQ multiplex PCR. Of more than 150,000 clones detected, about four fifths appear once; the ten largest clones hold around 2.8%. Sequenced: PBMCs. These receptor sequences come from a woman between 50 and 59 years old in good health and CMV-seropositive.

The table lists this clone with a few counts. V gene TRBV5-6 combines with J gene TRBJ2-7; 7 nucleotides line up with TRBD2. Germline V gene lookup returns CDR1 SGHDT and CDR2 YYEEEE. The CDR3 runs 13 residues. Trimming took 6 bases from V and 5 from J; bases not matched to a gene: 8. The CDR3 DNA is TGTGCCAGCACCCCGGGGAGGGGACACGAGCAGTACTTC. It codes for CASTPGRGHEQYF.

This clone has only one observation. The rearrangement joins TRBV6-6 to TRBJ1-1, with TRBD1 matching 9 bases. The CDR3 extends over 14 amino acids. From germline, CDR1 is MNHNY and CDR2 SVGAGI (reference sequence). V was clipped by 6 bases and J by 0 bases; unmatched bases: 2. The CDR3 here is CASRDRGMNTEAFF. CDR3 coding DNA: TGTGCCAGCAGGGACAGGGGCATGAACACTGAAGCTTTCTTT.

The CDR3 protein is CASGPKGQVGGYTF. The CDR3 bases are TGTGCTAGTGGTCCTAAGGGACAGGTTGGCGGCTACACCTTC. This chain links TRBV12-5 with TRBJ1-2, with 8 bases matching TRBD1. J was trimmed by 8 bases and V by 5 bases; bases with no gene match: 10. This CDR3 region has 14 residues. Germline-derived CDR1 and CDR2 are LGHNT and FRNRAP.

This clone was observed a handful of times. A junction boundary mismatches the germline segment, possibly from a read error. This chain links TRBV5-6 with TRBJ2-3, with 12 bases lining up with TRBD2. The CDR3 runs to 12 residues. The V gene's germline CDR1 is SGHDT and CDR2 YYEEEE. CDR3 in DNA: TGTGCCAGCAGCTTGGCTAGCGGGGGGGTGGATTTT. Its protein is CASSLASGGVDF.

The chain is built from TRBV2 and TRBJ1-6; 9 nucleotides align to TRBD1. V gave up 7 bases and J gave up 7 bases; unmatched junction bases: 2. The CDR3 covers 13 residues. CDR1 is SNHLY and CDR2 is FYNNEI in the germline V gene. CDR3 in amino acids: CASTGQGNSPLHF. Here the CDR3 DNA reads TGTGCCAGCACTGGACAGGGGAATTCACCCCTCCACTTT. The entire variable domain, with the rest obtained from reference TRBV2 and TRBJ1-6, is as follows: EPEVTQTPSHQVTQMGQEVILRCVPISNHLYFYWYRQILGQKVEFLVSFYNNEISEKSEIFDDQFSVERPDGSNFTLKIRSTKLEDSAMYFCASTGQGNSPLHFGNGTRLTVT.

This clone was observed once. V and J are TRBV5-6 and TRBJ2-7; 8 bases align to TRBD1. There are 14 residues in the CDR3. Trimming cost V 6 bases and J 4 bases; bases outside gene matches: 9. CDR1 and CDR2 from the germline V gene are SGHDT and YYEEEE. In nucleotides, the CDR3 is TGTGCCAGCACTGCGGACAGGGTTAATTACGAGCAGTACTTC. Residues: CASTADRVNYEQYF.

This chain joins TRBV6-1 and TRBJ2-6, with D perhaps TRBD1 (6 bases). Trimming removed 6 bases from V and 0 bases from J, with 6 bases in between. The CDR3 spans 14 residues. CDR1 MNHNS and CDR2 SASEGT come from the germline V gene. CDR3 sequence: CASRGGSGANVLTF. For the CDR3, the DNA is TGTGCCAGCAGAGGGGGCTCTGGGGCCAACGTCCTGACTTTC.

This chain joins TRBV6-1 and TRBJ2-1; maybe TRBD2 (6 bases). The CDR3 is 13 amino acids. V was cut by 2 bases and J by 9 bases, with 11 bases left in between. Germline values: CDR1 MNHNS, CDR2 SASEGT. The CDR3 coding sequence is TGTGCCAGCAGTGAATTAGCGGAGACTGAGCAGTTCTTC. This translates into CASSELAETEQFF.

This chain joins TRBV10-3 and TRBJ2-1; no firm D call. This CDR3 spans 15 amino acids. The germline CDR1 and CDR2 sequences are ENHRY and SYGVKD. The V gene lost 2 bases and the J gene lost 0 bases, with 8 bases spanning the gap. In DNA, the CDR3 is TGTGCCATCAGTGAGCTGTTGAGCTCCTACAATGAGCAGTTCTTC. It specifies CAISELLSSYNEQFF.

This sequence joins TRBV6-1 and TRBJ1-1; tentatively, D is TRBD1 (5 bases). V lost 7 bases and J 0 bases, leaving 12 bases between the germline ends. This CDR3 is built from 14 residues. The germline V gene has CDR1 MNHNS and CDR2 SASEGT. Here the CDR3 DNA reads TGTGCCAGCAAAGAGACAGAGATGAACACTGAAGCTTTCTTT. Translation: CASKETEMNTEAFF.

The rearrangement links TRBV18 to TRBJ2-3, with 11 bases aligning to TRBD2. Per the germline V gene, CDR1 is KGHSH and CDR2 is LQKENI. Losses at the gene ends were 0 bases for V and 2 bases for J; bases not matched to a gene: 1. This CDR3 is 16 amino acids long. DNA of the CDR3: TGTGCCAGCTCACCACCTAGCGGGGGGGCCACAGATACGCAGTATTTT. Protein product: CASSPPSGGATDTQYF.

This clone appeared a single time. J is TRBJ2-7 and V is TRBV5-1, with D possibly being TRBD1 (7 bases). V gave up 1 base and J gave up 5 bases, with 13 bases separating them. The CDR3 is 14 residues long. Germline V gene sequence: CDR1 SGHRS, CDR2 YFSETQ. The CDR3 protein is CASSLRQGGNEQYF. The CDR3 DNA is TGCGCCAGCAGCTTGCGACAGGGAGGCAACGAGCAGTACTTC.

This clone has a handful of counts. The rearrangement uses TRBV28 and TRBJ2-7, with TRBD1 matching over 9 bases. After removal of 7 bases from V and 4 bases from J, the junction contained 5 bases not matched to a gene. The CDR3 sequence is 13 residues long. CDR1 is MDHEN and CDR2 is SYDVKM in the germline V gene. The CDR3 protein is CASIAQGAYEQYF. The CDR3 nucleotides read TGTGCCAGCATTGCACAGGGGGCTTACGAGCAGTACTTC.

The chain uses TRBV6-5 and TRBJ1-2; D call uncertain. The V gene's germline CDR1 is MNHEY and CDR2 SVGAGI. This CDR3 is 13 amino acids long. The V and J ends lost 5 bases and 4 bases respectively, with 11 bases between them. The CDR3 DNA reads TGTGCCAGCAGTGAACAGTACCTCTATGGCTACACCTTC. Amino acids: CASSEQYLYGYTF.

The chain carries TRBV7-2 and TRBJ1-2; the match to TRBD1 covers 7 bases. The V segment lost 2 bases and the J segment 3 bases; nucleotides outside the gene matches: 15. The CDR3 runs to 18 residues. CDR1 SGHTA and CDR2 FQGNSA come from the germline V gene. The CDR3 DNA reads TGTGCCAGCAGCTTAAAGTGGGGGCAACAGGGGATGCACTATGGCTACACCTTC. Its protein product is CASSLKWGQQGMHYGYTF.

The chain combines TRBV7-2 with TRBJ1-2; 8 bases match TRBD1. Germline assignment: CDR1 SGHTA and CDR2 FQGNSA. J was trimmed by 8 bases and V by 3 bases; bases with no gene match: 20. The CDR3 sequence is 18 residues long. The DNA for the CDR3 is TGTGCCAGCAGCTTGAGGGGTCCGGTCGACAGGGGAATGGGAGGCTACACCTTC. This translates into CASSLRGPVDRGMGGYTF.

This clone was seen a handful of times. This chain links TRBV6-5 with TRBJ2-3; 12 positions match TRBD2. The CDR3 length is 15 residues. Germline trimming cut 5 bases from V and 3 bases from J; bases unmatched to any gene: 3. Germline CDR1 and CDR2: MNHEY and SVGAGI. CDR3 region: CASSRLAGETDTQYF. In DNA form, the CDR3 reads TGTGCCAGCAGTAGACTAGCGGGGGAGACAGATACGCAGTATTTT.

This chain uses TRBV7-8 with TRBJ1-1; 7 bases map to TRBD1. The CDR3 runs to 14 residues. Germline CDR1 and CDR2: SGHVS and FQNEAQ. V trimming: 2 bases; J trimming: 4 bases; junction bases outside the gene matches: 4. CDR3: CASSLYRGTTEAFF. For the CDR3, the DNA is TGTGCCAGCAGCTTATACAGGGGTACCACTGAAGCTTTCTTT.

The J gene is TRBJ2-3, the V gene TRBV4-1; 9 bases are shared with TRBD2. The ends lost 0 bases at V and 5 bases at J; junction bases unmatched: 12. Looked up from germline, CDR1 is MGHRA and CDR2 is YSYEKL. CDR3 length equals 18 residues. DNA for the CDR3: TGCGCCAGCAGCCAAGATCAACTGCGGGGGGGTGGGGGAGATACGCAGTATTTT. Its translation: CASSQDQLRGGGGDTQYF.

The V and J genes are TRBV18 and TRBJ2-5; 8 bases agree with TRBD1. The DNA end lines up better with TRBJ2-7; the J call may be wrong. Per the germline V gene, CDR1 is KGHSH and CDR2 is LQKENI. The CDR3 runs 16 residues. The CDR3 loop reads CASSPPGQGGTYEQYF. The CDR3 DNA is TGTGCCAGCTCACCTCCAGGACAGGGAGGCACCTACGAGCAGTACTTC.

The rearrangement links TRBV30 to TRBJ1-1, with 9 bases matching TRBD1. The CDR3 loop spans 20 amino acids. Germline V CDR1 and CDR2: GTSNPN, SVGIG (reference sequence). After removal of 2 bases from V and 4 bases from J, the junction contained 23 bases not matched to a gene. CDR3 loop: CAWSTYPQTGTGLGGTEAFF. Here the CDR3 DNA reads TGTGCCTGGAGTACCTACCCACAGACCGGGACAGGGCTTGGGGGCACTGAAGCTTTCTTT.

CDR3 bases: TGTGCCAGCGGCGGTGTCAATTCCGGGGAGCTGTTTTTT. Encoded protein: CASGGVNSGELFF. V gene TRBV6-1 combines with J gene TRBJ2-2; D is undetermined. CDR1 and CDR2 (germline): MNHNS, SASEGT. The CDR3 spans 13 residues. Trimming took 8 bases from V and 6 from J, leaving 13 bases between them.

To note about this clone: In the same sample, other DNA sequences code for this CDR3. The chain has TRBV5-1 and TRBJ2-7; a possible D gene is TRBD1 (5 bases). V was trimmed by 2 bases and J by 5 bases, leaving 14 bases between them. CDR1 is SGHRS and CDR2 is YFSETQ in the germline V gene. The CDR3 consists of 14 residues. As DNA, the CDR3 is TGCGCCAGCAGCTTCAAACAGGTCAGCGACGAGCAGTACTTC. It encodes CASSFKQVSDEQYF.

This sequence joins TRBV11-1 and TRBJ2-7; TRBD2 aligns across 8 bases. The J segment lost 0 bases and the V segment lost 5 bases, leaving 9 bases of the junction unmatched. The CDR3 is 16 residues long. Per the germline V gene, CDR1 is SGHAT and CDR2 is FQDESV (reference sequence). The CDR3 DNA is TGTGCCAGCAGCCCCGGGGGGGGGCTGAGCTCCTACGAGCAGTACTTC. It translates to CASSPGGGLSSYEQYF.